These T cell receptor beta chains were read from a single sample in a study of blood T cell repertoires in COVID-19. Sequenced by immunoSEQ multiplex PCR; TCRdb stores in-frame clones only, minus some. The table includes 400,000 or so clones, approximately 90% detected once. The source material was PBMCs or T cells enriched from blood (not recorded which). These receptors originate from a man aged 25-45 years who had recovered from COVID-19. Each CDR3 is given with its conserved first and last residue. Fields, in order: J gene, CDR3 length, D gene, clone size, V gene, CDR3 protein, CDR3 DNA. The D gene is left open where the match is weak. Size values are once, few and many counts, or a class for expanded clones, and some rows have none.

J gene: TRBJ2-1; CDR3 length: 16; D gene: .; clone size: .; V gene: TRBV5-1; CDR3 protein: CASSLGGAAEYNEQFF; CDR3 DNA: TGCGCCAGCAGCTTGGGGGGAGCAGCGGAGTACAATGAGCAGTTCTTC
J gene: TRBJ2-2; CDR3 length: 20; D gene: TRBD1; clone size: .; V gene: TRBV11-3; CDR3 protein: CASSLLTGGRGGVNTGELFF; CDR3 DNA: TGTGCCAGCAGCTTACTTACAGGGGGGCGCGGTGGGGTAAACACCGGGGAGCTGTTTTTT
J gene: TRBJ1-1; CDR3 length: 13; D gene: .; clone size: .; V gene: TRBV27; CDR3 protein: CASSWEGLSEAFF; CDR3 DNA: TGTGCCAGCAGTTGGGAGGGGCTTAGTGAAGCTTTCTTT
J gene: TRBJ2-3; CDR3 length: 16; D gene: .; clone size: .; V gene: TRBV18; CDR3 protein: CASSPPAGRAPDTQYF; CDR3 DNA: TGTGCCAGCTCACCACCGGCGGGACGAGCACCAGATACGCAGTATTTT
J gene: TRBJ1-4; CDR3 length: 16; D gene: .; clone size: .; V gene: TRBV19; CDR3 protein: CASSMRPGATNEKLFF; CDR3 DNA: TGTGCCAGTAGTATGAGGCCGGGGGCAACTAATGAAAAACTGTTTTTT
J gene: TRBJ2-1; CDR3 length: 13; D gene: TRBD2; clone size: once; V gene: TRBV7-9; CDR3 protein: CASSLAAGARQFF; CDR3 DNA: TGTGCCAGCAGCTTAGCGGCGGGAGCTCGACAGTTCTTC
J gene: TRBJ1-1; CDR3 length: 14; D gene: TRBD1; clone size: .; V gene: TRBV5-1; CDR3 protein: CASSLGSGGTEAFF; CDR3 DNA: TGCGCCAGCAGCTTGGGGTCAGGGGGCACTGAAGCTTTCTTT
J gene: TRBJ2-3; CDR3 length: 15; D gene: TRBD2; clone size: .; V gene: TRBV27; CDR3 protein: CASSRQRESVDTQYF; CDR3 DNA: TGTGCCAGCAGTCGCCAGCGGGAGTCTGTAGATACGCAGTATTTT
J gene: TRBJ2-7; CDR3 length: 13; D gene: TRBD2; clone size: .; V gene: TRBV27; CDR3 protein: CASSSGRAYEQYF; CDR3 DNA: TGTGCCAGCAGTAGCGGGAGGGCCTACGAGCAGTACTTC
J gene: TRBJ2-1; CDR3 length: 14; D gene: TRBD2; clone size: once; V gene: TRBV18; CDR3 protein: CASSPPGGVDEQFF; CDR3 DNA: TGTGCCAGCTCACCACCTGGGGGGGTCGATGAGCAGTTCTTC
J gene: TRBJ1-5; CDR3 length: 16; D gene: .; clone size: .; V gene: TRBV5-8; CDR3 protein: CASSPARGKSNQPQHF; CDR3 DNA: TGTGCCAGCAGCCCCGCGAGGGGGAAAAGCAATCAGCCCCAGCATTTT
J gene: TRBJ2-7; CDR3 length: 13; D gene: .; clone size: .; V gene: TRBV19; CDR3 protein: CASSLASSYEQYF; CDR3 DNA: TGTGCCAGTAGCCTAGCCAGCTCCTACGAGCAGTACTTC
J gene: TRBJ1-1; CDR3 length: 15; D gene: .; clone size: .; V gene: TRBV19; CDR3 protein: CASTANTVLNTEAFF; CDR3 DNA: TGTGCCAGTACCGCTAACACAGTTCTGAACACTGAAGCTTTCTTT
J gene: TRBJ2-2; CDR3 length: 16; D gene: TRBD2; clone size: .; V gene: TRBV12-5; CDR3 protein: CASGLGSGTNTGELFF; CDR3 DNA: TGTGCTAGTGGTTTGGGAAGCGGGACGAACACCGGGGAGCTGTTTTTT
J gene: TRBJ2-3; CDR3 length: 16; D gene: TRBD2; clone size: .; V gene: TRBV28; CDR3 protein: CASRGASGTDTDTQYF; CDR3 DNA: TGTGCCAGCAGGGGGGCTAGCGGGACGGATACAGATACGCAGTATTTT
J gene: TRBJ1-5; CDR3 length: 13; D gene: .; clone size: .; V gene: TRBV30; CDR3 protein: CAWNGEGNQPQHF; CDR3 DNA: TGTGCCTGGAACGGGGAAGGCAATCAGCCCCAGCATTTT
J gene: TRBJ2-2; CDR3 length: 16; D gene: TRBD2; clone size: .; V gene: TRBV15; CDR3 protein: CATSEVGTRVSGELFF; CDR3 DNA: TGTGCCACCAGCGAAGTGGGGACTAGAGTTTCCGGGGAGCTGTTTTTT
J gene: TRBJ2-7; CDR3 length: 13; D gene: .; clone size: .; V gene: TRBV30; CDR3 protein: CAWAPGTDYEQYF; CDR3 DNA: TGTGCCTGGGCCCCCGGGACTGACTACGAGCAGTACTTC
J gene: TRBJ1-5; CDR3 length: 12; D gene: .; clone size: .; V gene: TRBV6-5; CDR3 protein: CASSSPGEPQHF; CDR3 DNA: TGTGCCAGCAGTTCTCCGGGAGAGCCCCAGCATTTT
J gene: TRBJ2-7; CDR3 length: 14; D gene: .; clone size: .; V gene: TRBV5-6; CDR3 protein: CASNPVGDSYEQYF; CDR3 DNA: TGTGCCAGTAACCCGGTGGGCGATTCCTACGAGCAGTACTTC
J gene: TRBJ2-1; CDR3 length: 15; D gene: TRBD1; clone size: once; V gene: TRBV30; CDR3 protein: CAWSRQGASYNEQFF; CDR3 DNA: TGTGCCTGGAGCCGACAGGGGGCCTCCTACAATGAGCAGTTCTTC
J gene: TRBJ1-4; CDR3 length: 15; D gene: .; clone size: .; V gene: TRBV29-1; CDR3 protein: CSVEDGGRVDEKLFF; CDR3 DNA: TGCAGCGTTGAAGATGGGGGCAGGGTTGATGAAAAACTGTTTTTT
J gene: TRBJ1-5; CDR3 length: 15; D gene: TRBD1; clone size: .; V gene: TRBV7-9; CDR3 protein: CASSLAGQGNQPQHF; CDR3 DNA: TGTGCCAGCAGCTTAGCGGGACAGGGCAATCAGCCCCAGCATTTT
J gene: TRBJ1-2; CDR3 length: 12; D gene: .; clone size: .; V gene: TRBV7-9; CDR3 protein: CASSPEEAGSTF; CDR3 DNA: TGTGCCAGCAGCCCCGAAGAGGCGGGATCCACCTTC
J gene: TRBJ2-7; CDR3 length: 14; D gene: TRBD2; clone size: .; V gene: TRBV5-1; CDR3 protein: CASSLGSGSYEQYF; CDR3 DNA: TGCGCCAGCAGCTTAGGTAGCGGGAGCTACGAGCAGTACTTC
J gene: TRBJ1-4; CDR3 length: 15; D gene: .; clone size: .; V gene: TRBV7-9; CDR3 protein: CASSLGTVIYEKLFF; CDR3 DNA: TGTGCCAGCAGCTTAGGGACAGTGATCTATGAAAAACTGTTTTTT
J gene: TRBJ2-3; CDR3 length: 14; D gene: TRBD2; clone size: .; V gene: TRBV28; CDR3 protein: CASSLLAGEASQYF; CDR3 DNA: TGTGCCAGCAGTTTGCTAGCGGGAGAGGCTTCGCAGTATTTT
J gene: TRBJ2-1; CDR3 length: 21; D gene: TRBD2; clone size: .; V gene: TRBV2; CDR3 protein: CASSEALSLAGGKSSYNEQFF; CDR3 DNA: TGTGCCAGCAGTGAAGCCCTGAGCCTAGCGGGGGGTAAAAGCTCCTACAATGAGCAGTTCTTC
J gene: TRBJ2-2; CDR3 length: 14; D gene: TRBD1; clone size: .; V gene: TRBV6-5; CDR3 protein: CALTGIRYTGELFF; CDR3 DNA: TGTGCCCTGACAGGGATAAGATACACCGGGGAGCTGTTTTTT
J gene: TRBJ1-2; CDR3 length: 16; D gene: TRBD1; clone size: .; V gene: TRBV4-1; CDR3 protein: CASSPSNGQGNYGYTF; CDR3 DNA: TGCGCCAGCAGCCCGTCGAACGGACAGGGAAATTATGGCTACACCTTC
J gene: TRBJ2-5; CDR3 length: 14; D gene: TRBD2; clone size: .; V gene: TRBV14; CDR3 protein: CASAGLAGWETQYF; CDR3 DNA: TGTGCCAGCGCCGGACTAGCGGGATGGGAGACCCAGTACTTC
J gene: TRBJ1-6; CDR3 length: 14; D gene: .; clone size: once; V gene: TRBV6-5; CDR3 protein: CASSRELSNSPLHF; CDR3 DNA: TGTGCCAGCAGTCGGGAGCTAAGTAATTCACCCCTCCACTTT
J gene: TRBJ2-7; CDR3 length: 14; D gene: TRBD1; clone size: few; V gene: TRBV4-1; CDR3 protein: CASSQGQGWYEQYF; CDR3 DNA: TGCGCCAGCAGCCAAGGACAGGGATGGTACGAGCAGTACTTC
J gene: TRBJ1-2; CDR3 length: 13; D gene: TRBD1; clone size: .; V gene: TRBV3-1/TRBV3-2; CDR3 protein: CASSSQGANGYTF; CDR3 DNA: TGTGCCAGCAGCTCTCAGGGGGCGAACGGCTACACCTTC
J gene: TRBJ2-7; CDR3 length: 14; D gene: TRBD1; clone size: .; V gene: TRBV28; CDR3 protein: CAATPQGLSYEQYF; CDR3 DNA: TGTGCCGCGACGCCACAGGGGTTGTCTTACGAGCAGTACTTC
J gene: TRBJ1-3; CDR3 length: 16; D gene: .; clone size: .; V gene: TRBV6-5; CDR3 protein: CASSYSNRVSGNTIYF; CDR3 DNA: TGTGCCAGCAGTTACTCCAACAGGGTTTCTGGAAACACCATATATTTT
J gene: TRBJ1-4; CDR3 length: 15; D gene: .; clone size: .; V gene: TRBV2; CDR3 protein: CASLFGGETNEKLFF; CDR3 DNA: TGTGCCAGCCTATTTGGGGGGGAGACTAATGAAAAACTGTTTTTT
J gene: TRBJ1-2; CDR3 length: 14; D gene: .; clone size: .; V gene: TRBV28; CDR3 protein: CASSPDTGYRGYTF; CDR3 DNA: TGTGCCAGCAGTCCAGACACAGGGTATCGCGGCTACACCTTC
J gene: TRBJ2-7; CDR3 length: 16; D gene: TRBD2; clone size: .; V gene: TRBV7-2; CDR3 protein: CASSFTLAGGSWEQYF; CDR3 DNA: TGTGCCAGCAGCTTCACCTTAGCGGGAGGCAGTTGGGAGCAGTACTTC
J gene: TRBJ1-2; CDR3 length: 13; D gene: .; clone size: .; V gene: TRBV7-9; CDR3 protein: CASSPDLAVGYTF; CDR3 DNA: TGTGCCAGCAGCCCGGACCTAGCAGTTGGCTACACCTTC
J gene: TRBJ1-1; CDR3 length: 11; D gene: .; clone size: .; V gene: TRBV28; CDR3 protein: CASSLTEKAFF; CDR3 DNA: TGTGCCAGCAGCTTGACAGAGAAAGCTTTCTTT
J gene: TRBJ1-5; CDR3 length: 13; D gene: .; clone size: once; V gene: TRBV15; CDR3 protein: CATSSQYPQPQHF; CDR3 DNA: TGTGCCACCAGCAGTCAGTATCCGCAGCCCCAGCATTTT
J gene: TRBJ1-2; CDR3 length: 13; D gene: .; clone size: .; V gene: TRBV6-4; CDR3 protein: CASSDVAGEGYTF; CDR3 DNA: TGTGCCAGCAGTGACGTGGCAGGGGAAGGCTACACCTTC
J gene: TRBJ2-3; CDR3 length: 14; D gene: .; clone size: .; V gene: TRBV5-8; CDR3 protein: CASSFGRGTDTQYF; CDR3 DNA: TGTGCCAGCAGTTTTGGGAGAGGGACAGATACGCAGTATTTT
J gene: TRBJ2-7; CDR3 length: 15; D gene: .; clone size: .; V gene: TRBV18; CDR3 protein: CASSPGVLTSYEQYF; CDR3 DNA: TGTGCCAGCTCACCCGGGGTCCTAACCTCCTACGAGCAGTACTTC
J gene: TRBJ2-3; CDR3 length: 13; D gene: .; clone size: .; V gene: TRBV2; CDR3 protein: CASKDSGTDTQYF; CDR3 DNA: TGTGCCAGCAAAGACAGCGGCACAGATACGCAGTATTTT
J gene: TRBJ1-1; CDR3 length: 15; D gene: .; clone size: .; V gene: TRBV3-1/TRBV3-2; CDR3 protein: CASSQDPGENTEAFF; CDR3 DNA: TGTGCCAGCAGCCAAGATCCGGGGGAGAACACTGAAGCTTTCTTT
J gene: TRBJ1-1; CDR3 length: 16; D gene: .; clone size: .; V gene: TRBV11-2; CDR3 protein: CASRFGRGGGNTEAFF; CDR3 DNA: TGTGCCAGCAGATTCGGAAGGGGGGGTGGGAACACTGAAGCTTTCTTT
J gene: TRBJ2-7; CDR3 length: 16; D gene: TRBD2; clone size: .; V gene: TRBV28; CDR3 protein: CASSLSGLAGSDEQYF; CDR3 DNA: TGTGCCAGCAGTTTAAGTGGACTAGCGGGATCCGACGAGCAGTACTTC
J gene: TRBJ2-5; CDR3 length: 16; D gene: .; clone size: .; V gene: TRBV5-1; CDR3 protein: CASSSMTRGGYETQYF; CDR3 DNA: TGCGCCAGCAGCTCCATGACTAGGGGAGGTTATGAGACCCAGTACTTC
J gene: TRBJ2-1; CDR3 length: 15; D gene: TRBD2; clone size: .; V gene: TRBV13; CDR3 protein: CASSLELSGSNEQFF; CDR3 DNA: TGTGCCAGCAGCTTAGAGCTTAGCGGGAGCAATGAGCAGTTCTTC
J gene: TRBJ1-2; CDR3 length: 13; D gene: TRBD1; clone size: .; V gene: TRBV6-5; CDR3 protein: CASRYTGVGGYTF; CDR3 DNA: TGTGCCAGCAGGTACACAGGGGTAGGGGGCTACACCTTC
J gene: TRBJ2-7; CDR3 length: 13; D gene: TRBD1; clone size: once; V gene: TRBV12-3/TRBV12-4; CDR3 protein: CASSTTGVGEQYF; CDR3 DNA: TGTGCCAGCAGCACTACAGGGGTGGGAGAGCAGTACTTC
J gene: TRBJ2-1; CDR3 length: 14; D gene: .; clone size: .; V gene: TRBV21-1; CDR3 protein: CASSRHGSLDEQFF; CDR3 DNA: TGTGCCAGCAGCAGGCACGGGAGCTTGGATGAGCAGTTCTTC
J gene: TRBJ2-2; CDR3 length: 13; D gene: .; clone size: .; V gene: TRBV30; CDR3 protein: CAWSVLGGGELFF; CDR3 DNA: TGTGCCTGGAGTGTCTTAGGTGGCGGAGAGCTGTTTTTT
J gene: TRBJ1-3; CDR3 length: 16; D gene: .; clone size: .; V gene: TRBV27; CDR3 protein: CASSISQVESGNTIYF; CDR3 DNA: TGTGCCAGCAGTATCAGTCAGGTGGAATCTGGAAACACCATATATTTT
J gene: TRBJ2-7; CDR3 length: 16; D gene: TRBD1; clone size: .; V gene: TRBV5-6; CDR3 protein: CASSARLGTDSYEQYF; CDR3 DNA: TGTGCCAGCAGCGCAAGGTTAGGGACAGACTCCTACGAGCAGTACTTC
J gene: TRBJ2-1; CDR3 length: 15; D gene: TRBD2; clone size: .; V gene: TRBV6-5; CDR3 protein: CASSLLAGGPNEQFF; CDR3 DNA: TGTGCCAGCAGTCTACTAGCGGGAGGGCCCAATGAGCAGTTCTTC
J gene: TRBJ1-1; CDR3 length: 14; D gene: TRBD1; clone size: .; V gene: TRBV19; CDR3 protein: CASSMGQGNTEAFF; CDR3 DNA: TGTGCCAGTAGTATGGGACAGGGCAACACTGAAGCTTTCTTT